Shown below are 11 T cell receptor beta chains from a single sample sequenced in a study of CD8+CD57+ T cells in acquired aplastic anemia. Using genomic DNA as the template, TCR beta VDJ and CDR3 profiling was carried out. TCRdb reprocessed the reads with MiXCR, giving one entry per CDR3 protein. Altogether about 190,000 distinct CDR3 sequences are present, roughly 56% being singletons, with the ten largest covering roughly 15%. Sequenced: sorted CD4+, CD8+, or CD8+CD57+ T cells (not recorded which) from PBMCs. These receptors all stem from a human donor in good health, serving as a control.

The chain recombines TRBV14 with TRBJ2-7; D might be TRBD1 (6 bases). There are 15 residues in the CDR3. Germline assignment: CDR1 SGHDN and CDR2 FVKESK. V was shortened by 4 bases and J by 2 bases, with 15 bases between the two germline ends. The CDR3 sequence: CASSLRTVGAYEQYF. CDR3 DNA: TGTGCCAGCAGCCTTCGGACAGTCGGAGCCTACGAGCAGTACTTC.

The gene calls are TRBV7-9 and TRBJ2-7, with 8 nucleotides matching TRBD1. The CDR3 consists of 15 residues. The V gene's germline CDR1 is SEHNR and CDR2 FQNEAQ (reference sequence). Unmatched junction bases numbered 7, after V lost 2 bases and J lost 4 bases. DNA of the CDR3: TGTGCCAGCAGCTTACAGGGGGCACCCTTTTACGAGCAGTACTTC. It codes for CASSLQGAPFYEQYF.

To note about this clonotype: This could be a read error, since a much larger clone is one nucleotide away. The CDR3 carries no conserved terminal phenylalanine or tryptophan, so it likely arises from a read error. The chain joins TRBV25-1 to TRBJ2-7; no firm D call. Germline lookup yields CDR1 MGHDK and CDR2 SYGVNS. This CDR3 is built from 16 residues. The germline V and J ends were trimmed by 5 bases and 2 bases, with 19 bases remaining between them. The CDR3 is CASSFSSLTSAYEQYL. CDR3 nucleotides: TGTGCCAGCAGTTTTTCTTCCTTGACATCGGCCTACGAGCAGTACCTC.

The V gene is TRBV5-1, the J gene TRBJ1-1; tentatively, D is TRBD1 (6 bases). With 7 bases removed from V and 7 bases from J, the gap between germline ends came to 23 bases. The CDR3 totals 15 residues. In germline, CDR1 is SGHRS, CDR2 YFSETQ. Written as DNA, the CDR3 is TGCGCCAGCCATATCGGGCACCAGGACAGCAGTGAAGCTTTCTTT. The encoded protein is CASHIGHQDSSEAFF.

The CDR3, as DNA: TGTGCCACCCGAGCGTTCGACGGGAACTATGGCTACACCTTC. Amino acid sequence: CATRAFDGNYGYTF. J is TRBJ1-2 and V is TRBV10-3; D ambiguous. Trimming removed 10 bases from V and 2 bases from J, with 17 bases in between. The germline V gene has CDR1 ENHRY and CDR2 SYGVKD. This CDR3 contains 14 residues.

CDR3 sequence (DNA): TGTGCCAGCAGCCGCGGGGAGGTTGGGACCCAGTACTTC. Residues: CASSRGEVGTQYF. The J gene is TRBJ2-5, the V gene TRBV7-2; TRBD2 is a possible D gene (6 bases). The CDR3 consists of 13 residues. CDR1 and CDR2 from the germline V gene are SGHTA and FQGNSA. Trimming took off 5 bases at V and 7 bases at J, with 14 bases between the two ends.

The chain couples TRBV7-3 to TRBJ2-3; D uncertain. There are 14 residues in the CDR3. Per the germline V gene, CDR1 is SGHTA and CDR2 is FQGTGA. V dropped 9 bases and J dropped 7 bases, with 20 bases sitting between them. The CDR3 reads CASSIESERNTQYF. The CDR3, as DNA: TGTGCCAGTAGTATAGAAAGCGAGAGGAATACGCAGTATTTT.

The rearrangement joins TRBV20-1 to TRBJ2-1, with no clear D. V lost 6 bases and J 8 bases, leaving 8 bases between the germline ends. The CDR3 spans 10 residues. Per the germline V gene, CDR1 is DFQATT and CDR2 is SNEGSKA (reference sequence). CDR3 bases: TGCAGTGCCCGAGTGGATGAGCAGTTCTTC. This sequence encodes CSARVDEQFF.

This clonotype was recorded many times. CDR3 nucleotides: TGTGCCACCAGCAGAGATAGAACGGGACAGGGGCAGAATGAGCAGTTCTTC. This gives the protein CATSRDRTGQGQNEQFF. V gene TRBV15 combines with J gene TRBJ2-1, with 10 bases lining up with TRBD1. V shed 0 bases and J 7 bases; nucleotides not matched to a gene: 9. The CDR3 consists of 17 residues. Per the germline V gene, CDR1 is LNHNV and CDR2 is YYDKDF (reference sequence).

This rearrangement joins TRBV20-1 to TRBJ2-7, with 10 bases fitting TRBD2. Germline V CDR1 and CDR2: DFQATT, SNEGSKA (reference sequence). J lost 5 bases, V lost 0 bases, and 13 bases had no gene match. The CDR3 is made up of 17 amino acids. CDR3: CSARDVSSGGARDEQYF. The DNA for the CDR3 is TGCAGTGCTAGAGATGTTTCCAGCGGGGGGGCAAGAGACGAGCAGTACTTC.

About this clonotype: This may come from a read error, since a much larger clone is one base off. The V gene is TRBV20-1, the J gene TRBJ2-7; the match to TRBD1 covers 7 bases. V was pared by 5 bases and J by 2 bases, with 3 bases of the junction left unmatched. Per germline, CDR1 DFQATT and CDR2 SNEGSKA (reference sequence). The CDR3 sequence is 12 residues long. CDR3 residues: CSARTGTYEQYF. The CDR3 DNA sequence: TGCAGTGCTCGGACAGGTACCTACGAGCAGTACTTC.